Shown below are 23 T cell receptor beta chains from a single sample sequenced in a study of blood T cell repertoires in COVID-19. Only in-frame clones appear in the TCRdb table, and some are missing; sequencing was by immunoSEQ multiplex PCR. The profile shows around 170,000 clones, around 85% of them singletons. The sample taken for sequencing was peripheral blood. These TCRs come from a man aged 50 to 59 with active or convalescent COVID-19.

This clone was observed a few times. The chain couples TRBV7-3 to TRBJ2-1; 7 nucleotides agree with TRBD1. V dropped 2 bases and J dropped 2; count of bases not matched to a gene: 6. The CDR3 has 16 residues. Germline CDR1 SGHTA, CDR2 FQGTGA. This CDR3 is CASSLSGTVAYNEQFF. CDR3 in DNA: TGTGCCAGCAGCTTATCTGGGACAGTAGCCTACAATGAGCAGTTCTTC.

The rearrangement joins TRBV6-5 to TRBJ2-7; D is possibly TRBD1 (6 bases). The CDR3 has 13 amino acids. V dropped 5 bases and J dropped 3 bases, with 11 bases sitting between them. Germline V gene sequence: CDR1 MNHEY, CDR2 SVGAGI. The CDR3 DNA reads TGTGCCAGCAGTCCAGAAGGGGGCTACGAGCAGTACTTC. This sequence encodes CASSPEGGYEQYF.

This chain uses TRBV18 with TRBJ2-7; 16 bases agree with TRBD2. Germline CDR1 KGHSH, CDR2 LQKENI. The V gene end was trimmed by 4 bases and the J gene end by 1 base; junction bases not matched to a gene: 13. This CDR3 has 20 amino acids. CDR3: CASSLTGTSGGAPRSYEQYF. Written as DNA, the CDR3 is TGTGCCAGCTCACTCACCGGGACTAGCGGGGGGGCCCCCAGGTCCTACGAGCAGTACTTC.

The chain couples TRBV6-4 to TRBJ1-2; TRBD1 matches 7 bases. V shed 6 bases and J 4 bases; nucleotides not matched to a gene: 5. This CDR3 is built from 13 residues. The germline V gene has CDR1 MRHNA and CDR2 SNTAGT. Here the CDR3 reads CASSAGQAYGYTF. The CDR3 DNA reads TGTGCCAGCAGCGCCGGACAGGCCTATGGCTACACCTTC.

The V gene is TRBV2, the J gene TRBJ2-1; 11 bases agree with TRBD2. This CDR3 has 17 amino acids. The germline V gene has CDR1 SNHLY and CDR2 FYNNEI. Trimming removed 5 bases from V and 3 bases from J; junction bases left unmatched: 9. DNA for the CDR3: TGTGCCAGCAGTTCCCCCGGGACTAGCGGTAACTACAATGAGCAGTTCTTC. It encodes CASSSPGTSGNYNEQFF.

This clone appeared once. DNA for the CDR3: TGTGCCAGCGGTATCCGGAACATTCAGTACTTC. It encodes CASGIRNIQYF. The gene calls are TRBV28 and TRBJ2-4, with D unclear. The CDR3 has 11 residues. Germline V lookup: CDR1 MDHEN, CDR2 SYDVKM. The V end lost 8 bases, the J end lost 7 bases, and 9 bases lay between the germline ends.

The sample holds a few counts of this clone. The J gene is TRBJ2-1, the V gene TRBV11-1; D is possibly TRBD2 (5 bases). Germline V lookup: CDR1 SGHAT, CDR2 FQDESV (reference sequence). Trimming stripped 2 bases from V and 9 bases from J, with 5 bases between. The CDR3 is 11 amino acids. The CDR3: CASSLRGEQFF. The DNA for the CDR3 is TGTGCCAGCAGCTTACGGGGTGAGCAGTTCTTC.

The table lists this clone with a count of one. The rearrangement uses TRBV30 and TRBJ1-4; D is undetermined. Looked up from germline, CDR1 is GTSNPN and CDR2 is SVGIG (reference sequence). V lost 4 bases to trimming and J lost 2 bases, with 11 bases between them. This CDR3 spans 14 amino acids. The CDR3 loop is CAWTGRPTNEKLFF. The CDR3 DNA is TGTGCCTGGACTGGGCGACCCACTAATGAAAAACTGTTTTTT.

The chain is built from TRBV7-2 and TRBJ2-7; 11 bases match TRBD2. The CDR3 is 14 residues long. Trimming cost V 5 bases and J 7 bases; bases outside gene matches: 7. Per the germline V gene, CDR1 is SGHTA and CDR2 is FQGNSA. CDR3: CASSVLAGVGEQYF. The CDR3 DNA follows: TGTGCCAGCAGCGTACTAGCGGGAGTGGGGGAGCAGTACTTC.

This CDR3 reads CASSEVGWELFF. The DNA of the CDR3 is TGTGCCAGCAGTGAAGTGGGCTGGGAGCTGTTTTTT. This rearrangement joins TRBV2 to TRBJ2-2; D ambiguous. V lost 1 base and J 9 bases, leaving 6 bases between the germline ends. Germline assignment: CDR1 SNHLY and CDR2 FYNNEI. The CDR3 consists of 12 residues.

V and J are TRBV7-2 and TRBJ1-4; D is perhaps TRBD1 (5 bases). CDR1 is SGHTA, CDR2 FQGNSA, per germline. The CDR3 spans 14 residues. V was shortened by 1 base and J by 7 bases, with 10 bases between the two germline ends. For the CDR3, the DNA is TGTGCCAGCAGCTTAGGGCAGGGCTTTGAAAAACTGTTTTTT. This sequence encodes CASSLGQGFEKLFF.

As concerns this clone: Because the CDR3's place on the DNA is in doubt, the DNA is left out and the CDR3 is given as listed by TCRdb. The CDR3: CASSSSSSYEQYF. The chain joins TRBV5-4 to TRBJ2-7; TRBD2, the table's D call, was not compared with the DNA. The CDR3 has 13 residues if both end residues are counted. The germline V gene encodes CDR1 SGHNT and CDR2 YYREEE (reference sequence).

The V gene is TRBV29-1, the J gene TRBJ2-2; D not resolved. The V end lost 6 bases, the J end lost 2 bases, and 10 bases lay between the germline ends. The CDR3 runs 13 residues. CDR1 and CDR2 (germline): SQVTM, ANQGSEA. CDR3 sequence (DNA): TGCAGCGTCGAAAATCAAAACACCGGGGAGCTGTTTTTT. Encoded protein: CSVENQNTGELFF.

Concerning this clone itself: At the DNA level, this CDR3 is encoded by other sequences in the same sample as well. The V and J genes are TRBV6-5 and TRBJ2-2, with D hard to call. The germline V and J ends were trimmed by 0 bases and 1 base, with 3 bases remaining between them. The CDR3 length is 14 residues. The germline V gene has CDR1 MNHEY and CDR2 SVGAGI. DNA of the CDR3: TGTGCCAGCAGTTACTCCGGGAACACCGGGGAGCTGTTTTTT. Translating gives CASSYSGNTGELFF.

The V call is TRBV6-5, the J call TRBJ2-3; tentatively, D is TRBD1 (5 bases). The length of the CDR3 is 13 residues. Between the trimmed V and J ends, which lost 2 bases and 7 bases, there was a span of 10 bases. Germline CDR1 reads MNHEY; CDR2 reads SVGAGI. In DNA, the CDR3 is TGTGCCAGCAGTTACGACCCAGGGAATACGCAGTATTTT. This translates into CASSYDPGNTQYF.

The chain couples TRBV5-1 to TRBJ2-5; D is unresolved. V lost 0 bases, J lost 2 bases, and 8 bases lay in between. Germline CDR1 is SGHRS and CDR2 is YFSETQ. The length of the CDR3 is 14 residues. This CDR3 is CASSLAGFQETQYF. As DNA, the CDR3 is TGCGCCAGCAGCTTGGCCGGGTTTCAAGAGACCCAGTACTTC.

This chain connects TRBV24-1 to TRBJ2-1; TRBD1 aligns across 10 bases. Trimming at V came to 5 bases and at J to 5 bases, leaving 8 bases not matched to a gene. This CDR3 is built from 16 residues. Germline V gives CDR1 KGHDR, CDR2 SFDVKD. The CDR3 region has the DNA TGTGCCACCAGTGGCGTGGGGACAGGGGAGGACAATGAGCAGTTCTTC. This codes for CATSGVGTGEDNEQFF.

The CDR3 reads CAWSVQGTGGIKNIQYF. The CDR3 DNA is TGTGCCTGGAGTGTACAAGGGACAGGGGGCATCAAAAACATTCAGTACTTC. The chain uses TRBV30 and TRBJ2-4; 12 bases map to TRBD1. Germline CDR1 GTSNPN, CDR2 SVGIG (reference sequence). The CDR3 has 17 amino acids. Losses at the gene ends were 0 bases for V and 3 bases for J; bases not matched to a gene: 6.

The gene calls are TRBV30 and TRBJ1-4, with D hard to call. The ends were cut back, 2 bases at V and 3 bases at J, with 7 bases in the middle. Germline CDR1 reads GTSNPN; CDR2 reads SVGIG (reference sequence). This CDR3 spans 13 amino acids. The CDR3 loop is CAWSTQPNEKLFF. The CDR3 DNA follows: TGTGCCTGGAGTACACAGCCTAATGAAAAACTGTTTTTT.

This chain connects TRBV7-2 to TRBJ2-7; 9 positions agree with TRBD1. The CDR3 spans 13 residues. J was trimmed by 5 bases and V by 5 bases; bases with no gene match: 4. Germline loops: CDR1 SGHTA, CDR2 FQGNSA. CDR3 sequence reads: CASSTRDRDEQYF. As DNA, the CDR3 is TGTGCCAGCAGCACCCGGGACAGGGACGAGCAGTACTTC.

Here the CDR3 DNA reads TGTGCCAGCAGCGTGACAGGGGCCACTGAAGCTTTCTTT. Amino acid sequence: CASSVTGATEAFF. The chain employs TRBV9 and TRBJ1-1, with 8 bases fitting TRBD1. The trim removed 2 bases at V and 4 bases at J, leaving 1 base unmatched. The CDR3 runs 13 residues. The germline V gene encodes CDR1 SGDLS and CDR2 YYNGEE.

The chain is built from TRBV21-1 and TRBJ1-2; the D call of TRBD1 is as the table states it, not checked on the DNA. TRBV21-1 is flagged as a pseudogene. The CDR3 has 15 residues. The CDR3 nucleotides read TGTGCCAGCAGCAATATAATCAGGAAGATCTATGGCTACACCTTC. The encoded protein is CASSNIIRKIYGYTF.

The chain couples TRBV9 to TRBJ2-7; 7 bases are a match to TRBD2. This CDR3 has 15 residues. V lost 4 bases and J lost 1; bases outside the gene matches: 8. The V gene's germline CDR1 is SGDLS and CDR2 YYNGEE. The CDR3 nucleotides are TGTGCCAGCAGCAGCACGGGAGGTGGGTCCTACGAGCAGTACTTC. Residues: CASSSTGGGSYEQYF.